These T cell receptor beta chains were read from a single sample in a study of blood T cell repertoires in COVID-19. Produced via immunoSEQ multiplex PCR; TCRdb's table is partial and in-frame only. The sample includes about 220,000 clones, 80% to 90% of them seen just once. The sequenced material came from peripheral blood. The receptors come from a woman in her thirties or forties with active or convalescent COVID-19. The CDR3 runs from the conserved cysteine through the conserved F or W. A D gene is named only where the DNA matches it firmly. Not all rows give a size; the values are once, few, many and, for expanded clones, a class.

d_gene	v_gene	j_gene	abundance	CDR3aa	CDR3nt
NA	TRBV7-3	TRBJ1-3	NA	CASSKDSAGDTIYF	TGTGCCAGCAGCAAGGACAGCGCCGGAGACACCATATATTTT
TRBD1	TRBV10-2	TRBJ1-2	NA	CASSEGQGLYGYTF	TGCGCCAGCAGTGAAGGACAGGGTCTCTATGGCTACACCTTC
TRBD2	TRBV24-1	TRBJ2-1	NA	CATSDLFPSGGHNEQFF	TGTGCCACCAGTGATTTATTCCCTAGCGGGGGCCACAATGAGCAGTTCTTC
NA	TRBV5-1	TRBJ1-4	NA	CASSLGAGGEKLFF	TGCGCCAGCAGCCTCGGGGCCGGAGGGGAAAAACTGTTTTTT
TRBD1	TRBV30	TRBJ2-7	NA	CAWSARQGAKNEQYF	TGTGCCTGGAGTGCCAGACAGGGGGCGAAAAACGAGCAGTACTTC
TRBD2	TRBV2	TRBJ2-7	NA	CASRAGDPYEQYF	TGTGCCAGCAGGGCGGGAGACCCCTACGAGCAGTACTTC
NA	TRBV10-3	TRBJ2-7	NA	CAIMGGSSYEQYF	TGTGCCATCATGGGCGGGTCCTCCTACGAGCAGTACTTC
NA	TRBV6-5	TRBJ1-3	NA	CASSYSWADSGNTIYF	TGTGCCAGCAGTTACTCGTGGGCAGACTCTGGAAACACCATATATTTT
TRBD1	TRBV19	TRBJ2-6	NA	CASSMRQGAPGANVLTF	TGTGCCAGTAGTATGCGACAGGGGGCGCCGGGGGCCAACGTCCTGACTTTC
NA	TRBV19	TRBJ1-1	NA	CASSTQTANTEAFF	TGTGCCAGTAGTACCCAGACAGCCAACACTGAAGCTTTCTTT
TRBD2	TRBV11-3	TRBJ2-1	NA	CASSPTSGRFSYNEQFF	TGTGCCAGCAGCCCAACTAGCGGGAGGTTCAGCTACAATGAGCAGTTCTTC
TRBD1	TRBV6-4	TRBJ2-1	NA	CASTGQDSYNEQFF	TGTGCCAGCACCGGACAGGATTCCTACAATGAGCAGTTCTTC
NA	TRBV29-1	TRBJ2-7	NA	CSVVYNSYEQYF	TGCAGCGTTGTTTATAATTCCTACGAGCAGTACTTC
NA	TRBV6-4	TRBJ2-2	NA	CASSLDSPGELFF	TGTGCCAGCAGTCTAGATAGCCCCGGGGAGCTGTTTTTT
TRBD1	TRBV6-5	TRBJ1-2	NA	CASIPGTGSSHGYTF	TGTGCCAGCATTCCGGGGACAGGGTCAAGCCATGGCTACACCTTC
TRBD1	TRBV4-1	TRBJ1-2	once	CASSPGQGADYGYTF	TGCGCCAGCAGCCCCGGACAGGGGGCTGACTATGGCTACACCTTC
TRBD1	TRBV9	TRBJ2-1	NA	CASSVDQGQGHEQFF	TGTGCCAGCAGCGTAGATCAGGGACAGGGCCATGAGCAGTTCTTC
NA	TRBV12-5	TRBJ2-7	few	CASGLVAHEQYF	TGTGCTAGTGGTTTGGTAGCCCACGAGCAGTACTTC
NA	TRBV18	TRBJ2-3	NA	CASSPGSVLDTQYF	TGTGCCAGCTCACCTGGTTCAGTCTTAGATACGCAGTATTTT
TRBD1	TRBV15	TRBJ2-7	NA	CATSRADRDEQYF	TGTGCCACCAGCAGAGCCGACAGGGACGAGCAGTACTTC
TRBD1	TRBV4-2	TRBJ1-5	NA	CASSQTTGTGKQPQHF	TGTGCCAGCAGCCAAACTACCGGGACAGGGAAACAGCCCCAGCATTTT
NA	TRBV27	TRBJ1-6	NA	CASSFSGVSPLHF	TGTGCCAGCAGTTTTTCAGGGGTATCACCCCTCCACTTT
TRBD2	TRBV13	TRBJ2-3	NA	CASSSRAGGVGDTQYF	TGTGCCAGCAGCTCGAGAGCGGGGGGTGTGGGAGATACGCAGTATTTT
TRBD1	TRBV24-1	TRBJ2-1	once	CATSRDRVTYNEQFF	TGTGCCACCAGTAGAGACAGGGTTACGTACAATGAGCAGTTCTTC
NA	TRBV6-2/TRBV6-3	TRBJ2-7	NA	CASSFSRAGWGRGDEQYF	TGTGCCAGCAGCTTTTCCCGCGCTGGTTGGGGCAGGGGGGACGAGCAGTACTTC
TRBD2	TRBV5-1	TRBJ2-1	NA	CASSSVGGALDEQFF	TGCGCCAGCAGCTCGGTGGGAGGGGCCTTGGATGAGCAGTTCTTC
TRBD1	TRBV28	TRBJ1-1	NA	CASSGSGQAQVPFF	TGTGCCAGCAGTGGATCGGGACAGGCCCAGGTGCCTTTCTTT
NA	TRBV30	TRBJ1-2	once	CAWSGGGTQGGYTF	TGTGCCTGGAGTGGTGGGGGGACCCAAGGCGGCTACACCTTC
NA	TRBV27	TRBJ2-3	NA	CASSRVTDTQYF	TGTGCCAGCAGTCGGGTTACAGATACGCAGTATTTT
NA	TRBV6-5	TRBJ2-1	NA	CASTRTTGDEQFF	TGTGCCAGCACCCGAACGACCGGAGATGAGCAGTTCTTC
NA	TRBV7-9	TRBJ1-2	NA	CASSSTTSFSGYTF	TGTGCCAGCAGCTCAACCACGAGTTTTTCCGGCTACACCTTC
NA	TRBV7-9	TRBJ2-7	few	CASSLVTGTYEQYF	TGTGCCAGCAGCTTAGTTACAGGGACCTACGAGCAGTACTTC
NA	TRBV5-4	TRBJ1-1	NA	CASSLAQGSTEAFF	TGTGCCAGCAGCTTGGCCCAGGGAAGCACTGAAGCTTTCTTT
TRBD2	TRBV3-1/TRBV3-2	TRBJ2-1	NA	CACERSGGARRQFF	TGTGCCTGTGAGAGGAGCGGGGGGGCCAGGAGGCAGTTCTTC
NA	TRBV4-2	TRBJ1-1	NA	CASSQDQGRSTEAFF	TGTGCCAGCAGCCAAGATCAGGGAAGGTCCACTGAAGCTTTCTTT
NA	TRBV2	TRBJ1-1	NA	CASAPRMTKNTEAFF	TGTGCCAGCGCTCCCAGGATGACGAAGAACACTGAAGCTTTCTTT
NA	TRBV11-2	TRBJ2-7	NA	CASSFMTASYEQYF	TGTGCCAGCAGCTTCATGACTGCGTCCTACGAGCAGTACTTC
TRBD2	TRBV7-3	TRBJ2-1	NA	CASSLEASGVTSYNEQFF	TGTGCCAGCAGCTTAGAGGCTAGCGGAGTAACCTCCTACAATGAGCAGTTCTTC
TRBD1	TRBV24-1	TRBJ1-1	NA	CATRIRDRGSVTEAFF	TGTGCCACCAGAATCCGGGACAGGGGGTCGGTGACTGAAGCTTTCTTT
NA	TRBV7-2	TRBJ1-2	NA	CASSLADPQGLVNGYTF	TGTGCCAGCAGCTTAGCGGACCCGCAGGGTTTAGTTAATGGCTACACCTTC
NA	TRBV11-3	TRBJ1-1	once	CASSLVGQNTEAFF	TGTGCCAGCAGCTTAGTCGGACAGAACACTGAAGCTTTCTTT
NA	TRBV9	TRBJ2-7	once	CASSPRGSYEQYF	TGTGCCAGCAGCCCCCGGGGGAGTTACGAGCAGTACTTC
NA	TRBV24-1	TRBJ2-1	once	CATSDFPAGAGGNEQFF	TGTGCCACCAGTGATTTTCCCGCGGGGGCCGGAGGGAATGAGCAGTTCTTC
TRBD2	TRBV9	TRBJ2-1	few	CASSPLLSGGANEQFF	TGTGCCAGCAGCCCCCTCCTCAGCGGGGGGGCCAATGAGCAGTTCTTC
TRBD2	TRBV4-3	TRBJ2-1	NA	CASSHGGGYNEQFF	TGCGCCAGCAGCCATGGCGGGGGCTACAATGAGCAGTTCTTC
NA	TRBV23-1	TRBJ2-7	NA	CASSQSESGSSYEQYF	TGCGCCAGCAGTCAATCAGAAAGCGGGTCGTCCTACGAGCAGTACTTC